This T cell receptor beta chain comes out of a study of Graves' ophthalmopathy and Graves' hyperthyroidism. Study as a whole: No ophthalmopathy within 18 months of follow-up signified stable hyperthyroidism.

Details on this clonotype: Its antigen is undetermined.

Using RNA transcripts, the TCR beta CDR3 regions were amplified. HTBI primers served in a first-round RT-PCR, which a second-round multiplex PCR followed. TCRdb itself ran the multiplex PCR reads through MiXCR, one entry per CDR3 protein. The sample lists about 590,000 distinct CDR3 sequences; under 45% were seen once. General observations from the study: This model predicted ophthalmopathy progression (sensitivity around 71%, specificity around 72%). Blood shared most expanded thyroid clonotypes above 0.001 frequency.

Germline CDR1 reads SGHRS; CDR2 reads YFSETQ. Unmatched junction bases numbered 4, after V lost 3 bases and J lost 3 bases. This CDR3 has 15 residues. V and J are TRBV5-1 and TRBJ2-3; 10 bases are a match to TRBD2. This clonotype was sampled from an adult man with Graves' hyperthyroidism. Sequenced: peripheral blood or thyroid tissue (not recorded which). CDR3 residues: CASSYLAGATDTQYF. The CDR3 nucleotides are TGCGCCAGCAGCTACCTAGCGGGGGCGACAGATACGCAGTATTTT.